This passage covers 27 T cell receptor beta chains from one sample sequenced in a study of cytomegalovirus exposure and HLA in healthy donors. The PCR made use of 60 Vbeta and 13 Jbeta primers. Repertoires were generated with immunoSEQ multiplex PCR, while TCRdb's copy carries only in-frame clones and drops some. This sample yields more than 95,000 clones, of which around 74% are seen a single time; around 1.2% belongs to the top ten. Sequencing was performed on PBMCs. The source is a man in his forties in good health and CMV-seronegative.

This clone is a singleton in its sample. This rearrangement joins TRBV18 to TRBJ2-1; no firm D call. This CDR3 region has 13 residues. CDR1 KGHSH and CDR2 LQKENI come from the germline V gene. The V gene lost 3 bases and the J gene lost 2 bases, with 5 bases spanning the gap. The CDR3 loop is CASSPAAYNEQFF. Here the CDR3 DNA reads TGTGCCAGCTCACCGGCGGCCTACAATGAGCAGTTCTTC.

The V call is TRBV21-1, the J call TRBJ1-3; the table names TRBD1, a call not compared with the DNA. TRBV21-1 has pseudogene status. The CDR3 is 15 residues long. CDR3 in amino acids: CASIQRGFSGNTIYF. The CDR3 DNA sequence: TGTGCCAGCATCCAAAGGGGGTTTTCCGGAAACACCATATATTTT.

This clone was detected only a few times. A junction boundary mismatches the germline segment, possibly from a read error. The chain links TRBV29-1 to TRBJ2-5, with 9 bases that match TRBD1. The J call may be incorrect, as the DNA end agrees better with TRBJ2-7. Germline CDR1 SQVTM, CDR2 ANQGSEA. The CDR3 is 13 residues long. CDR3 sequence reads: CSVEGTGTYEQYF. For the CDR3, the DNA is TGCAGCGTAGAAGGGACAGGGACCTACGAGCAGTACTTC.

The rearrangement links TRBV7-3 to TRBJ2-1; 12 bases map to TRBD2. CDR1 is SGHTA, CDR2 FQGTGA, per germline. This CDR3 region has 15 residues. V lost 3 bases, J lost 9 bases, and 6 bases stayed unmatched. The DNA of the CDR3 is TGTGCCAGCAGCTTGCTAGCGGGGGGGCGGAGTGAGCAGTTCTTC. This encodes CASSLLAGGRSEQFF. Variable domain in full (rest from reference TRBV7-3 and TRBJ2-1): GAGVSQTPSNKVTEKGKYVELRCDPISGHTALYWYRQSLGQGPEFLIYFQGTGAADDSGLPNDRFFAVRPEGSVSTLKIQRTERGDSAVYLCASSLLAGGRSEQFFGPGTRLTVL.

J is TRBJ2-7 and V is TRBV30, with D possibly TRBD2 on 5 matching bases. The germline gives CDR1 GTSNPN, CDR2 SVGIG (reference sequence). The V end lost 0 bases, the J end lost 2 bases, and 11 bases lay between the germline ends. The CDR3 is 14 residues long. The CDR3, as DNA: TGTGCCTGGAGTGTCAATGAGGGCCCCTACGAGCAGTACTTC. This gives the protein CAWSVNEGPYEQYF.

The chain couples TRBV7-6 to TRBJ2-5; a weak D match, TRBD2 (7 bases). Per germline, CDR1 SGHVS and CDR2 FNYEAQ. The CDR3 consists of 16 residues. The V end lost 1 base, the J end lost 5 bases, and 17 bases lay between the germline ends. CDR3 protein: CASSLVGGLWRETQYF. The CDR3 DNA sequence: TGTGCCAGCAGCTTAGTGGGGGGGCTCTGGCGGGAGACCCAGTACTTC.

The rearrangement uses TRBV18 and TRBJ2-7, with D possibly matching TRBD1 (6 bases). Deletions cut 8 bases from V and 4 bases from J, with 12 bases between. Germline loops: CDR1 KGHSH, CDR2 LQKENI. The CDR3 covers 12 residues. CDR3 loop: CASRDTYYEQYF. Written as DNA, the CDR3 is TGTGCCAGCCGGGACACATATTACGAGCAGTACTTC.

The chain links TRBV14 to TRBJ1-3; TRBD1 aligns across 9 bases. The CDR3 extends over 15 amino acids. Germline-derived CDR1 and CDR2 are SGHDN and FVKESK. V was pared by 3 bases and J by 3 bases, with 3 bases of the junction left unmatched. The CDR3 here is CASSQDRGFGNTIYF. DNA for the CDR3: TGTGCCAGCAGCCAGGACAGGGGTTTTGGAAACACCATATATTTT.

V gene TRBV18 combines with J gene TRBJ1-1; D remains ambiguous. Germline loops: CDR1 KGHSH, CDR2 LQKENI. V dropped 3 bases and J dropped 3 bases, with 5 bases sitting between them. The CDR3 spans 12 residues. The CDR3 here is CASSPSDTEAFF. Here the CDR3 DNA reads TGTGCCAGCTCACCGTCGGACACTGAAGCTTTCTTT.

The CDR3 nucleotides are TGTGCCAGCAGCTACAGGGGGATGAAGTACTTC. This sequence encodes CASSYRGMKYF. The chain combines TRBV11-2 with TRBJ2-7; 8 bases are shared with TRBD1. This CDR3 comprises 11 residues. Germline trimming cut 4 bases from V and 11 bases from J; bases unmatched to any gene: 4. Germline V gene data show CDR1 as SGHAT and CDR2 as FQNNGV.

This chain joins TRBV7-8 and TRBJ2-7; 7 positions agree with TRBD1. This CDR3 spans 16 amino acids. In germline, CDR1 is SGHVS, CDR2 FQNEAQ. With 2 bases clipped from V and 2 bases from J, the junction kept 9 bases outside the gene matches. CDR3 sequence reads: CASSLTRQGRAYEQYF. The CDR3, as DNA: TGTGCCAGCAGCTTAACCCGACAGGGTAGGGCCTACGAGCAGTACTTC.

The chain employs TRBV25-1 and TRBJ2-7; TRBD2 matches at 8 bases. The germline gives CDR1 MGHDK, CDR2 SYGVNS. The CDR3 has 15 amino acids. Trimming at V came to 3 bases and at J to 2 bases, leaving 6 bases not matched to a gene. This CDR3 reads CASSDPAGATYEQYF. CDR3 coding DNA: TGTGCCAGCAGTGATCCAGCGGGAGCTACCTACGAGCAGTACTTC.

The chain recombines TRBV6-5 with TRBJ2-3; the match to TRBD1 covers 10 bases. Trimming at V came to 8 bases and at J to 3 bases, leaving 8 bases not matched to a gene. The CDR3 has 15 amino acids. CDR1 is MNHEY, CDR2 SVGAGI, per germline. The CDR3 protein is CASGTPGQGTDTQYF. CDR3 sequence (DNA): TGTGCCAGCGGGACTCCGGGACAGGGGACAGATACGCAGTATTTT.

The chain has TRBV29-1 and TRBJ2-1; 7 positions match TRBD1. V lost 4 bases to trimming and J lost 9 bases; unmatched junction nucleotides: 6. From germline, CDR1 is SQVTM and CDR2 ANQGSEA. The CDR3 contains 12 residues. In DNA form, the CDR3 reads TGCAGCGTTGTCGTCCAGGGGGTTGAGCAGTTCTTC. Its translation: CSVVVQGVEQFF.

The rearrangement joins TRBV29-1 to TRBJ1-1, with 9 bases lining up with TRBD1. Germline loops: CDR1 SQVTM, CDR2 ANQGSEA. Trimming took 7 bases from V and 1 from J; bases not matched to a gene: 10. The CDR3 runs to 15 residues. CDR3 loop: CSGDRVLPRNTEAFF. As DNA, the CDR3 is TGCAGCGGGGACAGGGTCCTCCCGAGGAACACTGAAGCTTTCTTT.

The J gene is TRBJ2-7, the V gene TRBV9; D unclear. CDR3 size: 14 residues. Germline V CDR1 and CDR2: SGDLS, YYNGEE. V was clipped by 0 bases and J by 0 bases, with 7 bases between them. The CDR3: CASSVARSSYEQYF. CDR3 coding DNA: TGTGCCAGCAGCGTAGCGCGGTCCTCCTACGAGCAGTACTTC. Drawing the rest from reference TRBV9 and TRBJ2-7, the complete variable domain is DSGVTQTPKHLITATGQRVTLRCSPRSGDLSVYWYQQSLDQGLQFLIQYYNGEERAKGNILERFSAQQFPDLHSELNLSSLELGDSALYFCASSVARSSYEQYFGPGTRLTVT.

This chain connects TRBV4-3 to TRBJ2-7; tentatively, D is TRBD1 (6 bases). The CDR3 has 14 residues. V was clipped by 4 bases and J by 4 bases, with 14 bases between them. Germline CDR1 LGHNA, CDR2 YSLEER. The CDR3 region is CASSPYRESYEQYF. The DNA for the CDR3 is TGCGCCAGCAGCCCGTACAGGGAGTCTTACGAGCAGTACTTC.

This clone was found once. The rearrangement joins TRBV15 to TRBJ1-4, with D uncertain. V lost 1 base and J lost 12, with 12 bases in between. Germline lookup yields CDR1 LNHNV and CDR2 YYDKDF (reference sequence). The length of the CDR3 is 13 residues. As DNA, the CDR3 is TGTGCCACCAGCAGAGGATCCCTGGCTGAACTGTTTTTT. Translated: CATSRGSLAELFF.

The chain couples TRBV19 to TRBJ2-1; 8 bases line up with TRBD1. CDR1 and CDR2 from the germline V gene are LNHDA and SQIVND (reference sequence). This CDR3 has 11 amino acids. Germline trimming cut 8 bases from V and 6 bases from J; bases unmatched to any gene: 0. CDR3 in amino acids: CASGQGNEQFF. CDR3 DNA sequence: TGTGCCAGTGGACAGGGCAATGAGCAGTTCTTC.

V and J are TRBV5-4 and TRBJ1-3; 9 nucleotides align to TRBD1. Germline CDR1 SGHNT, CDR2 YYREEE (reference sequence). With V trimmed by 0 bases and J by 4 bases, 2 bases remained unmatched. The CDR3 loop spans 15 amino acids. This chain's CDR3 is CASSLDRGLGNTIYF. Here the CDR3 DNA reads TGTGCCAGCAGCTTGGACAGGGGGCTGGGAAACACCATATATTTT.

This chain links TRBV5-4 with TRBJ2-7, with a weak D call TRBD1 (6 bases). V was shortened by 4 bases and J by 6 bases, with 20 bases between the two germline ends. CDR3 length equals 15 residues. Germline V gene data show CDR1 as SGHNT and CDR2 as YYREEE (reference sequence). CDR3 sequence reads: CASSGPRTARSEQYF. The CDR3 nucleotides are TGTGCCAGCAGCGGTCCGCGGACAGCGCGAAGCGAGCAGTACTTC.

The chain has TRBV28 and TRBJ1-1; D gene uncertain. Germline V gene lookup returns CDR1 MDHEN and CDR2 SYDVKM. The CDR3 length is 12 residues. The V end was cut by 5 bases, the J end by 12 bases, with 16 bases between. The CDR3 nucleotides are TGTGCCAGCAGTCCCCCGGGGAGGGTGACTTTCTTT. It yields the protein CASSPPGRVTFF.

The J gene is TRBJ2-5, the V gene TRBV10-3; no clear D gene. CDR1 ENHRY and CDR2 SYGVKD come from the germline V gene. This CDR3 has 13 amino acids. The V end lost 4 bases, the J end lost 5 bases, and 11 bases lay between the germline ends. CDR3 sequence: CAISGGGAETQYF. As DNA, the CDR3 is TGTGCCATCAGTGGAGGTGGTGCCGAGACCCAGTACTTC.

The J gene is TRBJ1-1, the V gene TRBV5-1, with D possibly matching TRBD1 (5 bases). Germline lookup yields CDR1 SGHRS and CDR2 YFSETQ. Trimming removed 4 bases from V and 1 base from J, with 8 bases in between. The CDR3 sequence is 13 residues long. The CDR3 coding sequence is TGCGCCAGCAGCCATACAGGGAACACTGAAGCTTTCTTT. Its translation is CASSHTGNTEAFF. The full variable domain, in which reference TRBV5-1 and TRBJ1-1 provide the parts outside the CDR3, is KAGVTQTPRYLIKTRGQQVTLSCSPISGHRSVSWYQQTPGQGLQFLFEYFSETQRNKGNFPGRFSGRQFSNSRSEMNVSTLELGDSALYLCASSHTGNTEAFFGQGTRLTVV.

The count of this clone is one. The chain combines TRBV4-2 with TRBJ2-5, with 12 bases lining up with TRBD2. The J call may be incorrect, as the DNA end agrees better with TRBJ2-7. Germline CDR1 is LGHNA and CDR2 is YNFKEQ. This CDR3 is built from 16 residues. The CDR3 sequence is CASSQWTSGTRYEQYF. The CDR3 DNA is TGTGCCAGCAGCCAATGGACTAGCGGGACTCGCTACGAGCAGTACTTC.

About this clone: The limits of the CDR3 on the DNA are not certain, so only TCRdb's listed CDR3 is given. The chain has TRBV28 and TRBJ1-3; the listed D gene, TRBD1, was not tested against the DNA. The CDR3 contains 16 residues when both ends are counted. Germline V gene data show CDR1 as MDHEN and CDR2 as SYDVKM. CDR3 protein: CASSILDRGLGNTIYF.

The CDR3, as DNA: TGTGCCAGCAGTGAAGGATCGGTCACCTACGAGCAGTACTTC. Protein sequence: CASSEGSVTYEQYF. V and J are TRBV2 and TRBJ2-7; D ambiguous. This CDR3 has 14 residues. CDR1 and CDR2 from the germline V gene are SNHLY and FYNNEI. With 1 base removed from V and 2 bases from J, the gap between germline ends came to 9 bases.